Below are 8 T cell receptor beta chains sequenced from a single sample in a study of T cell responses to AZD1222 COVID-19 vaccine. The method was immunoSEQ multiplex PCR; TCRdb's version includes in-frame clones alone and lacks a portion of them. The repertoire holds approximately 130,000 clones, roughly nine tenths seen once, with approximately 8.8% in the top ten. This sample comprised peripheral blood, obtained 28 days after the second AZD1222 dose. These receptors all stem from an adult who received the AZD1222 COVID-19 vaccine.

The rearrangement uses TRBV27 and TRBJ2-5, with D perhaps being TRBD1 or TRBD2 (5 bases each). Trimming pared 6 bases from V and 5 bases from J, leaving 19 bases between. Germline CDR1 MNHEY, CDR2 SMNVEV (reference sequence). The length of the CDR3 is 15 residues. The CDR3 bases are TGTGCCAGCAGACCCAGGGACCGAACACGGGAGACCCAGTACTTC. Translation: CASRPRDRTRETQYF.

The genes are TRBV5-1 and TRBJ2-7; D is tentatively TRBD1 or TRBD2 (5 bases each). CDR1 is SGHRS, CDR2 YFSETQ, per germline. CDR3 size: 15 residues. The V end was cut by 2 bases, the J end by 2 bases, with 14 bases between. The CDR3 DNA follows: TGCGCCAGCAGCTTATCCGGGGCAATAACCTACGAGCAGTACTTC. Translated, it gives CASSLSGAITYEQYF.

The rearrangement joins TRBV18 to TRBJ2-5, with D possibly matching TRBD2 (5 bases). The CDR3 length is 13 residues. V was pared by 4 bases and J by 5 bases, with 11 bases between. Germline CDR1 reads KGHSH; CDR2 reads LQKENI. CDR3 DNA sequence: TGTGCCAGCTCACTCAGGAGGACGGAGACCCAGTACTTC. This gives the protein CASSLRRTETQYF.

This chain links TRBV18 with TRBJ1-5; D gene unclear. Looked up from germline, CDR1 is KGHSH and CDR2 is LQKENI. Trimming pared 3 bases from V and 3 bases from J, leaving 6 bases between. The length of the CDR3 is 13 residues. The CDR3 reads CASSPDNNQPQHF. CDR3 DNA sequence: TGTGCCAGCTCACCGGATAACAATCAGCCCCAGCATTTT.

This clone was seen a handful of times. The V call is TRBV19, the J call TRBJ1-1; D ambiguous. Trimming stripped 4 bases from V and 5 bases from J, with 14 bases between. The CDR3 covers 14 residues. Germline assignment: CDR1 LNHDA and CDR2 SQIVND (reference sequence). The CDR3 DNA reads TGTGCCAGTAGTACACGACAAGTACTAACTGAAGCTTTCTTT. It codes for CASSTRQVLTEAFF.

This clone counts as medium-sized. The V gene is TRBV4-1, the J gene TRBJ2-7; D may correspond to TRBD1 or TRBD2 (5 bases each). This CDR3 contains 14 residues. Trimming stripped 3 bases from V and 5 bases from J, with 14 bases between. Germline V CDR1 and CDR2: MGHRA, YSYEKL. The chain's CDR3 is CASSQTGTYHEQYF. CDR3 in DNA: TGCGCCAGCAGCCAGACCGGGACGTACCACGAGCAGTACTTC.

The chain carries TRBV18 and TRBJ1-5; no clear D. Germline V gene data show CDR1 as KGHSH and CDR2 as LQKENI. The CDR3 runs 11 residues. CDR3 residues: CFPESNQPQHF. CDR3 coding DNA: TGTTTTCCCGAAAGCAATCAGCCCCAGCATTTT. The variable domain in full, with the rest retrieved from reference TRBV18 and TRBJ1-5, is NAGVMQNPRHLVRRRGQEARLRCSPMKGHSHVYWYRQLPEEGLKFMVYLQKENIIDESGMPKERFSAEFPKEGPSILRIQQVVRGDSAAYFCFPESNQPQHFGDGTRLSIL.

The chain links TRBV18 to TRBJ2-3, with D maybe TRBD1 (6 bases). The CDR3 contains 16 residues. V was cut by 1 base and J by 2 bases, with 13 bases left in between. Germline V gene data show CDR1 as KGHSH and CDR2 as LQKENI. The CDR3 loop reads CASSPQYGQNTDTQYF. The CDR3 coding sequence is TGTGCCAGCTCACCACAGTATGGACAGAACACAGATACGCAGTATTTT.